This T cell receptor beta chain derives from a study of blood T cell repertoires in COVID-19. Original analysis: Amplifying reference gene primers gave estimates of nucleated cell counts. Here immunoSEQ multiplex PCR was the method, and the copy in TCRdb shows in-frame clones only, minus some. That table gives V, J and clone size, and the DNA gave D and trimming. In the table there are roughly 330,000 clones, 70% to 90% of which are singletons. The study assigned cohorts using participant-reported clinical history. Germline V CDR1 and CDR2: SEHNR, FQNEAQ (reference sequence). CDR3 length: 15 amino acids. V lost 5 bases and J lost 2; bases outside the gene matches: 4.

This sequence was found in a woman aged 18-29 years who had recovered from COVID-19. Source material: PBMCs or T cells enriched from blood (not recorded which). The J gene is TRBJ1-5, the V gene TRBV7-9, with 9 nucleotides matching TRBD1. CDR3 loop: CASSIQGAGNQPQHF. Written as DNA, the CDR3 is TGTGCCAGCAGCATACAGGGGGCGGGCAATCAGCCCCAGCATTTT.